Sequencing of this T cell receptor beta chain was carried out in a study of siplizumab effects on memory and regulatory T cells. Study-level results: Memory cells seemed less diverse than naive T cells, which also seemed major contributors to the alloresponse.

Note on this clone: Its antigen is not identified.

The assay was immunoSEQ multiplex PCR, and TCRdb's table has in-frame clones only and misses some. The table has about 69,000 clones, around nine tenths seen once; the top ten hold around 1.6%. This CDR3 region has 15 residues. The V and J ends lost 2 bases and 6 bases, in that order; junction bases with no gene match: 3. The germline gives CDR1 SGHTA, CDR2 FQGNSA. The sequence came from a human donor in good health. The rearrangement links TRBV7-2 to TRBJ2-2, with 10 bases aligning to TRBD2. Sequenced input: Tregs sorted from blood. The CDR3 protein is CASSLSSGSAGELFF. Here the CDR3 DNA reads TGTGCCAGCAGCTTATCTAGCGGGAGCGCCGGGGAGCTGTTTTTT.